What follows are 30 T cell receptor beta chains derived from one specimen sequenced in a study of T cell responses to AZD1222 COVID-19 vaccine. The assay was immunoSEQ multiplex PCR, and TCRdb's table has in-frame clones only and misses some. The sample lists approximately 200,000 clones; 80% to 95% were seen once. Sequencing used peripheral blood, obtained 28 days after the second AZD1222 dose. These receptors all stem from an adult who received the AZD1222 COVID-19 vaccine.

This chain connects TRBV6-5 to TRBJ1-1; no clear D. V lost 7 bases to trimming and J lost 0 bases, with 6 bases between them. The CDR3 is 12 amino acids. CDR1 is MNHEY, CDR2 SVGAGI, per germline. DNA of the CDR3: TGTGCCAGCACGGATTTGAACACTGAAGCTTTCTTT. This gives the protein CASTDLNTEAFF.

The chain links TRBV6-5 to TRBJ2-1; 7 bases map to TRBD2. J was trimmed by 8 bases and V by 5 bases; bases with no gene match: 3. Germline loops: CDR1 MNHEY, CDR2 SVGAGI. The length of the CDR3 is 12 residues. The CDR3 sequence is CASSQRGDEQFF. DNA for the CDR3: TGTGCCAGCAGTCAACGGGGGGATGAGCAGTTCTTC.

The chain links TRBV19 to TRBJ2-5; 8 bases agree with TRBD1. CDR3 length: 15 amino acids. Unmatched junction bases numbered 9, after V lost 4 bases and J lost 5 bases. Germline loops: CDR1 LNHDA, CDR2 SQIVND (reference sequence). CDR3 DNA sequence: TGTGCCAGTAGTACAGGGGGCGCGTTTGGGGAGACCCAGTACTTC. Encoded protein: CASSTGGAFGETQYF. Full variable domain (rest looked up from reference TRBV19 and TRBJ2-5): DGGITQSPKYLFRKEGQNVTLSCEQNLNHDAMYWYRQDPGQGLRLIYYSQIVNDFQKGDIAEGYSVSREKKESFPLTVTSAQKNPTAFYLCASSTGGAFGETQYFGPGTRLLVL.

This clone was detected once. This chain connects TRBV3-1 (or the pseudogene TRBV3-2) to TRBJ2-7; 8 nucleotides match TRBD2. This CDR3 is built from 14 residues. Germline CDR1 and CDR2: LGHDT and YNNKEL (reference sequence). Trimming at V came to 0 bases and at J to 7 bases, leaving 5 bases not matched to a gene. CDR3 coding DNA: TGTGCCAGCAGCCAAGATCCTGGCGGGGGGGAGCAGTACTTC. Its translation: CASSQDPGGGEQYF.

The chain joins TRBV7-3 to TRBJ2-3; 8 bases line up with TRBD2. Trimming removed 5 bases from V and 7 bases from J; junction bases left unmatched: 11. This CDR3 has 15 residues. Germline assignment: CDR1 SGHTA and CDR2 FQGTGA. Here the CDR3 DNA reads TGTGCCAGCAGCCCCGGTCGGGGGGGCCTATATACGCAGTATTTT. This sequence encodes CASSPGRGGLYTQYF.

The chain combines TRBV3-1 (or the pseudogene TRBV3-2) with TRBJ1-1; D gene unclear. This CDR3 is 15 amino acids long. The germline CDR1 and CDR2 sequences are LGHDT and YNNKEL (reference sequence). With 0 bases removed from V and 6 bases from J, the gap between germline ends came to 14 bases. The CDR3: CASSQDRSGRSEAFF. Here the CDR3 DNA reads TGTGCCAGCAGCCAAGATCGATCCGGGAGGTCTGAAGCTTTCTTT.

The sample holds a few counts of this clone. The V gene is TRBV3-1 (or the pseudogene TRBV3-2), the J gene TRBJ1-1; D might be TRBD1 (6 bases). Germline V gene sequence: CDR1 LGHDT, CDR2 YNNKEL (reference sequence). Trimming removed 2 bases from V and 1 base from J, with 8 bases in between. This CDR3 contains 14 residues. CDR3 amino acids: CASSQLQGNTEAFF. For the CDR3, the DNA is TGTGCCAGCAGCCAACTACAGGGGAACACTGAAGCTTTCTTT.

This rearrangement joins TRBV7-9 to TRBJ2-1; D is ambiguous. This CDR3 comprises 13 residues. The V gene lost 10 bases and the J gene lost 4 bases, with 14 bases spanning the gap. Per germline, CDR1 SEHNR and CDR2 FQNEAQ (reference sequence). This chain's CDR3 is CAIARLHYNEQFF. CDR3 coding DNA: TGTGCCATCGCGCGTCTACATTACAATGAGCAGTTCTTC.

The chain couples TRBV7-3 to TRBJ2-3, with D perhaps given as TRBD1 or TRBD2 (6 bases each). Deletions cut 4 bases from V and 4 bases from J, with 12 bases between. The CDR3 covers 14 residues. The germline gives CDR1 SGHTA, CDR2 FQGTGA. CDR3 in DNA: TGTGCCAGCAGCTCCACCGGGGGCGCAGATACGCAGTATTTT. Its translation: CASSSTGGADTQYF.

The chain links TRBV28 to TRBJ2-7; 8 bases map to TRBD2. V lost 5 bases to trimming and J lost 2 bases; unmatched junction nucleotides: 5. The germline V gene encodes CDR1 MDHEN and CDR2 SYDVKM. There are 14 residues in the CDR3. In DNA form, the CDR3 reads TGTGCCAGCAGTAGGACCGGGGGGGCCTACGAGCAGTACTTC. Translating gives CASSRTGGAYEQYF.

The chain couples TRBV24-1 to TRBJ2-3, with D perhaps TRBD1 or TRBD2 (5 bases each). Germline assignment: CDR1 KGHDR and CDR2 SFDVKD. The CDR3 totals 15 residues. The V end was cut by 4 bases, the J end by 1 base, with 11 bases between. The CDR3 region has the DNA TGTGCCACCAGTGAGAGCAGAGGGGGCACAGATACGCAGTATTTT. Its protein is CATSESRGGTDTQYF.

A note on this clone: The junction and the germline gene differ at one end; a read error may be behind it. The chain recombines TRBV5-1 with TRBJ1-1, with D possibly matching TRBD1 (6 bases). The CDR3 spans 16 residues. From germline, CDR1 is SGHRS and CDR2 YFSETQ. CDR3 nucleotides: TGCGCCAGCAGCTTGACCGGGGGACACATGAACGCTGAAGCTTTCTTT. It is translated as CASSLTGGHMNAEAFF.

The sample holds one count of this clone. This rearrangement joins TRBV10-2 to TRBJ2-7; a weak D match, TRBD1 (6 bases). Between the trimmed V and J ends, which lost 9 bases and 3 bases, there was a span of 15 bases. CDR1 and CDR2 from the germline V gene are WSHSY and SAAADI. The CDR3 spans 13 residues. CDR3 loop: CASLYRDGYEQYF. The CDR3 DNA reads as TGCGCCAGTCTTTACAGGGACGGCTACGAGCAGTACTTC.

This CDR3 is CSASRLSGAYLTGELFF. CDR3 bases: TGCAGTGCTAGTCGACTATCGGGGGCTTATCTTACCGGGGAGCTGTTTTTT. The V gene is TRBV20-1, the J gene TRBJ2-2, with D possibly called TRBD1 or TRBD2 (6 bases each). The CDR3 extends over 17 amino acids. Trimming removed 3 bases from V and 5 bases from J, with 22 bases in between. From germline, CDR1 is DFQATT and CDR2 SNEGSKA (reference sequence).

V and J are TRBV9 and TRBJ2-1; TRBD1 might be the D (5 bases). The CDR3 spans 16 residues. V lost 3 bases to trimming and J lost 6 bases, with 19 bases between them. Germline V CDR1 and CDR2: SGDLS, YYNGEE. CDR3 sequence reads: CASSESGWGNANEQFF. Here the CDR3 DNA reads TGTGCCAGCAGCGAGTCAGGGTGGGGAAATGCCAATGAGCAGTTCTTC.

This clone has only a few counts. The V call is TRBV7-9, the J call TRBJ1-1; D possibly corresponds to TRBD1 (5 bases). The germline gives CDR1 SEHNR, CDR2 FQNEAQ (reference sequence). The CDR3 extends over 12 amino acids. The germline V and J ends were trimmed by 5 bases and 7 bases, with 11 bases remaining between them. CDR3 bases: TGTGCCAGCAGCACGACAGAACTTGAAGCTTTCTTT. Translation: CASSTTELEAFF.

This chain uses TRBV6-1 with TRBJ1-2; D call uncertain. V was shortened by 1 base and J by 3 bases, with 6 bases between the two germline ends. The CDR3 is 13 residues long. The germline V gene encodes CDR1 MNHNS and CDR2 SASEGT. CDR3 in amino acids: CASSEVRDYGYTF. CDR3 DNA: TGTGCCAGCAGTGAAGTCCGAGACTATGGCTACACCTTC.

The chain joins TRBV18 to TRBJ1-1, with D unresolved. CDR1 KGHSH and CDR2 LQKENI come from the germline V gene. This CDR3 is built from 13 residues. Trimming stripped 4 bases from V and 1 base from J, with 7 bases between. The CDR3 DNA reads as TGTGCCAGCTCACGAACCTGGAACACTGAAGCTTTCTTT. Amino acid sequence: CASSRTWNTEAFF.

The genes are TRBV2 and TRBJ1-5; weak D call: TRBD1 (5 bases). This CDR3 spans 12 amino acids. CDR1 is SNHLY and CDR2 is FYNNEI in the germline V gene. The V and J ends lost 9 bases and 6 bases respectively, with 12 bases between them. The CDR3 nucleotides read TGTGCCAGTACTACCGGGGGTCAGCCCCAGCATTTT. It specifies CASTTGGQPQHF.

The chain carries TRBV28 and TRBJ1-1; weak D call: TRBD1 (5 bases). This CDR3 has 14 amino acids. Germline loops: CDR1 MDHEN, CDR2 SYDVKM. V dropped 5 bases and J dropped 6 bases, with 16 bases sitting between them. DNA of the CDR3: TGTGCCAGCAGTCAAATCGGGGCCTACGCTGAAGCTTTCTTT. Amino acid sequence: CASSQIGAYAEAFF.

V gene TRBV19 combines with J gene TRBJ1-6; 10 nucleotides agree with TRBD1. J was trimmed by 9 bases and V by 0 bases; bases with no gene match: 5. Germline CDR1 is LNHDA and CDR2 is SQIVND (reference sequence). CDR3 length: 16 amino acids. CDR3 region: CASSIDRTGGGSPLHF. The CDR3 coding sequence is TGTGCCAGTAGTATAGATCGGACAGGGGGGGGTTCACCCCTCCACTTT.

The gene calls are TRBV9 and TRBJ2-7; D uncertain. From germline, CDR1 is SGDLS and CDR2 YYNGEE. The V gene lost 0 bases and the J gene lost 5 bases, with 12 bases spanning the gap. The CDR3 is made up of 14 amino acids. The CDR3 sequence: CASSVEPFSNEQYF. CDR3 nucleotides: TGTGCCAGCAGCGTAGAGCCCTTTTCCAACGAGCAGTACTTC.

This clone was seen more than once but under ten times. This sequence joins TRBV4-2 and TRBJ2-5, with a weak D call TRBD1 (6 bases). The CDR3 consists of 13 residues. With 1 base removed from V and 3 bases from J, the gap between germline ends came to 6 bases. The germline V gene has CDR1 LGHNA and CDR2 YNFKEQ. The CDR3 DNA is TGTGCCAGCAGCCAAGGACAGGAAGAGACCCAGTACTTC. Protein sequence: CASSQGQEETQYF.

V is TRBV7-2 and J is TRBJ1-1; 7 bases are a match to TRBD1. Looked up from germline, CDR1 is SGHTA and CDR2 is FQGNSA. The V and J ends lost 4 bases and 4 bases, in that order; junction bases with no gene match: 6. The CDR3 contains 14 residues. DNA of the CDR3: TGTGCCAGCAGCTCGAGACAGGGTCCCACTGAAGCTTTCTTT. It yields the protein CASSSRQGPTEAFF.

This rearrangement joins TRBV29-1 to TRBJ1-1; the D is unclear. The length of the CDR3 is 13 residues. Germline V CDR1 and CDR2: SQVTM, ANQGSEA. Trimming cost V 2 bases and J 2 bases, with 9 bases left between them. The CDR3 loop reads CSVESELNTEAFF. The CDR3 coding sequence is TGCAGCGTTGAATCCGAGCTAAACACTGAAGCTTTCTTT. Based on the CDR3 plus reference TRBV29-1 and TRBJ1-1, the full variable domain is SAVISQKPSRDICQRGTSLTIQCQVDSQVTMMFWYRQQPGQSLTLIATANQGSEATYESGFVIDKFPISRPNLTFSTLTVSNMSPEDSSIYLCSVESELNTEAFFGQGTRLTVV.

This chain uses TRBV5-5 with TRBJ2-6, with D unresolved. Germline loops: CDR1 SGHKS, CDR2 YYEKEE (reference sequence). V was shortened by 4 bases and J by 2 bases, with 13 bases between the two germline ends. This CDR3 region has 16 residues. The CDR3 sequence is CASSDERFAGANVLTF. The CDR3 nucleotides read TGTGCCAGCAGCGACGAACGATTTGCTGGGGCCAACGTCCTGACTTTC. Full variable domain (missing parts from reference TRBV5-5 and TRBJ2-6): DAGVTQSPTHLIKTRGQQVTLRCSPISGHKSVSWYQQVLGQGPQFIFQYYEKEERGRGNFPDRFSARQFPNYSSELNVNALLLGDSALYLCASSDERFAGANVLTFGAGSRLTVL.

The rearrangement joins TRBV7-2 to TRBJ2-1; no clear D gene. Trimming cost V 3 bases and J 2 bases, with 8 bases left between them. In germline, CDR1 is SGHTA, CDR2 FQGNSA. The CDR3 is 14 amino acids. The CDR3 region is CASSLRITYNEQFF. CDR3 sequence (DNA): TGTGCCAGCAGCTTGCGGATCACCTACAATGAGCAGTTCTTC.

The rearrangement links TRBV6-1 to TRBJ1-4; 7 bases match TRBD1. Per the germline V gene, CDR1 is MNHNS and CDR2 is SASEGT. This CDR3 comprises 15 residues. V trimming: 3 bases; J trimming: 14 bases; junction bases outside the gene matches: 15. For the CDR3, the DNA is TGTGCCAGCAGTGATTATGGGTACAGGGGCGACGAGCTGTTTTTT. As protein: CASSDYGYRGDELFF.

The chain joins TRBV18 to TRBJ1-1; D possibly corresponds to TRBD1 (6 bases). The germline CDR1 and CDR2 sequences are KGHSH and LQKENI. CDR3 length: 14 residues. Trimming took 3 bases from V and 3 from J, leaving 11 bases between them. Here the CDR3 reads CASSPVRGDTEAFF. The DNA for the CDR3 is TGTGCCAGCTCACCGGTCAGGGGCGACACTGAAGCTTTCTTT. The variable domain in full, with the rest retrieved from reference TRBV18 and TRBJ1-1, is NAGVMQNPRHLVRRRGQEARLRCSPMKGHSHVYWYRQLPEEGLKFMVYLQKENIIDESGMPKERFSAEFPKEGPSILRIQQVVRGDSAAYFCASSPVRGDTEAFFGQGTRLTVV.

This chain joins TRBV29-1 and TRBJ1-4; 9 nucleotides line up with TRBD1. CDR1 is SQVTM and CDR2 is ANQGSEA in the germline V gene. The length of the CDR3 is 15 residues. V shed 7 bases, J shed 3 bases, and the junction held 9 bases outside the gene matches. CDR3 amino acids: CSADTGGPANEKLFF. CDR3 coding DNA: TGCAGCGCCGATACAGGGGGCCCGGCTAATGAAAAACTGTTTTTT.